A selection of T cell receptor beta chains follows, all from one sample in a study of radiotherapy plus CTLA-4 blockade in lung cancer. Produced via immunoSEQ multiplex PCR; TCRdb's table is partial and in-frame only. This table has approximately 48,000 clones, approximately 85% appearing once. Specimen: peripheral blood, collected from a patient treated with radiotherapy plus ipilimumab. All receptors derive from a human donor with non-small cell lung cancer whose response to radiotherapy plus ipilimumab could not be evaluated. The CDR3 runs from the conserved cysteine through the conserved F or W. The order of the fields is J gene, V gene, D gene, clone size, CDR3 DNA, CDR3 protein. A D gene is named only where the DNA matches it firmly. The listing skips clone size in some rows; elsewhere it reads once, few, many or a size class.

j_gene: TRBJ2-1
v_gene: TRBV4-3
d_gene: -
abundance: once
CDR3nt: TGCGCCAGCAGCCACGCTGGGAGCTCCTACAATGAGCAGTTCTTC
CDR3aa: CASSHAGSSYNEQFF

j_gene: TRBJ2-7
v_gene: TRBV1
d_gene: -
abundance: -
CDR3nt: TGCACCAGCAGCCAAGATCCCGTTACTAGGGTTGGCTACGAGCAGTACTTC
CDR3aa: CTSSQDPVTRVGYEQYF

j_gene: TRBJ1-2
v_gene: TRBV6-6
d_gene: TRBD1
abundance: -
CDR3nt: TGTGCCAGCAGCTTAGGCGGGACAGGGAATATTATGCACACCTTC
CDR3aa: CASSLGGTGNIMHTF

j_gene: TRBJ2-6
v_gene: TRBV5-1
d_gene: TRBD2
abundance: -
CDR3nt: TGCGCCAGCAGCGGGGGGAGGGCTGGGGCCAACGTCCTGACTTTC
CDR3aa: CASSGGRAGANVLTF

j_gene: TRBJ1-2
v_gene: TRBV28
d_gene: -
abundance: few
CDR3nt: TGTGCCAGCAGTCCCAGGGGCTACTATGGCTACACCTTC
CDR3aa: CASSPRGYYGYTF

j_gene: TRBJ2-3
v_gene: TRBV9
d_gene: TRBD2
abundance: -
CDR3nt: TGTGCCAGCAGCCCGTTACTAGCGGGAGGCACCTCGCTAGACACAGATACGCAGTATTTT
CDR3aa: CASSPLLAGGTSLDTDTQYF

j_gene: TRBJ2-2
v_gene: TRBV28
d_gene: TRBD2
abundance: -
CDR3nt: TGTGCCAGCAGTTTCGCGGGAGCCAACACCGGGGAGCTGTTTTTT
CDR3aa: CASSFAGANTGELFF

j_gene: TRBJ2-3
v_gene: TRBV27
d_gene: -
abundance: once
CDR3nt: TGTGCCAGCAGTACAGGGCTTACAGATACGCAGTATTTT
CDR3aa: CASSTGLTDTQYF

j_gene: TRBJ1-2
v_gene: TRBV11-2
d_gene: -
abundance: -
CDR3nt: TGTGCCAGCAGCTTAGATCCCAGCTATGGCTACACCTTC
CDR3aa: CASSLDPSYGYTF

j_gene: TRBJ2-1
v_gene: TRBV5-4
d_gene: TRBD1
abundance: -
CDR3nt: TGTGCCAGCAGCTTGGTGGTAAAGGACAGGGGGATCAATGAGCAGTTCTTC
CDR3aa: CASSLVVKDRGINEQFF

j_gene: TRBJ2-3
v_gene: TRBV19
d_gene: TRBD2
abundance: -
CDR3nt: TGTGCCAGTAGACCTAGCGGGACAGATACGCAGTATTTT
CDR3aa: CASRPSGTDTQYF

j_gene: TRBJ1-4
v_gene: TRBV4-3
d_gene: -
abundance: -
CDR3nt: TGCGCCAGCAGCCAAGGAGTCAAATCTAATGAAAAACTGTTTTTT
CDR3aa: CASSQGVKSNEKLFF

j_gene: TRBJ1-1
v_gene: TRBV27
d_gene: TRBD1
abundance: -
CDR3nt: TGTGCCAGCAGCGATCCACGACAGGGGATGAACACTGAAGCTTTCTTT
CDR3aa: CASSDPRQGMNTEAFF

j_gene: TRBJ2-7
v_gene: TRBV28
d_gene: TRBD1
abundance: -
CDR3nt: TGTGCCAGCACCCGCAGGGGGCACTACGAGCAGTACTTC
CDR3aa: CASTRRGHYEQYF

j_gene: TRBJ2-1
v_gene: TRBV19
d_gene: -
abundance: -
CDR3nt: TGTGCCAGTAGTATTCAAGCGGGTCAAAATAATGAGCAGTTCTTC
CDR3aa: CASSIQAGQNNEQFF

j_gene: TRBJ1-1
v_gene: TRBV9
d_gene: -
abundance: once
CDR3nt: TGTGCCAGCAGCGTCGGGGTCATGAACACTGAAGCTTTCTTT
CDR3aa: CASSVGVMNTEAFF